Below are 20 T cell receptor beta chains sequenced from a single sample in a study of early T cells in non-severe SARS-CoV-2 infection. TCRdb analysed the 5' RACE reads with MiXCR anew, one entry per CDR3 protein. The table has around 50,000 distinct CDR3 sequences, 6.5% to 9.5% seen once. The sequenced material came from whole blood. The receptors come from an adult who was a healthcare worker with PCR-confirmed SARS-CoV-2 infection or an uninfected control (not recorded which).

Here the CDR3 DNA reads TGTGCCACCGGGACAGGGAACAATGAGCAGTTCTTC. It is translated as CATGTGNNEQFF. The chain combines TRBV3-1 with TRBJ2-1, with 9 bases fitting TRBD1. CDR3 length: 12 amino acids. CDR1 LGHDT and CDR2 YNNKEL come from the germline V gene (reference sequence). Losses at the gene ends were 10 bases for V and 5 bases for J; bases not matched to a gene: 3.

This clonotype occurred many times. V gene TRBV7-9 combines with J gene TRBJ2-5; D gene uncertain. The CDR3 contains 16 residues. Germline lookup yields CDR1 SEHNR and CDR2 FQNEAQ (reference sequence). Deletions cut 4 bases from V and 1 base from J, with 16 bases between. The CDR3 sequence: CASSSIITGFQETQYF. The CDR3 DNA reads as TGTGCCAGCAGCTCAATTATCACTGGGTTCCAAGAGACCCAGTACTTC.

This clonotype was picked up many times. V is TRBV7-9 and J is TRBJ2-1; 7 nucleotides agree with TRBD2. The V segment lost 1 base and the J segment 8 bases; nucleotides outside the gene matches: 5. Germline V gives CDR1 SEHNR, CDR2 FQNEAQ (reference sequence). The CDR3 extends over 14 amino acids. The CDR3 sequence is CASSLVGGFDEQFF. Written as DNA, the CDR3 is TGTGCCAGCAGCTTAGTGGGAGGGTTCGATGAGCAGTTCTTC.

This clonotype was seen many times. CDR3 loop: CSASTSANQETQYF. The CDR3 DNA follows: TGCAGTGCTAGTACTAGCGCGAATCAAGAGACCCAGTACTTC. The V gene is TRBV20-1, the J gene TRBJ2-5; TRBD2 matches at 7 bases. V shed 3 bases and J 2 bases; nucleotides not matched to a gene: 6. Germline assignment: CDR1 DFQATT and CDR2 SNEGSKA (reference sequence). This CDR3 comprises 14 residues.

This clonotype was observed many times. The rearrangement links TRBV29-1 to TRBJ1-1; D not resolved. Germline CDR1 is SQVTM and CDR2 is ANQGSEA. The CDR3 contains 13 residues. Trimming took 3 bases from V and 1 from J, leaving 9 bases between them. The CDR3 DNA follows: TGCAGCGTTGACAACGGAGAGAACACTGAAGCTTTCTTT. Translated: CSVDNGENTEAFF.

The table lists this clonotype with many counts. V gene TRBV20-1 combines with J gene TRBJ2-1; 7 nucleotides line up with TRBD2. CDR3 length: 12 amino acids. The V gene end was trimmed by 6 bases and the J gene end by 9 bases; junction bases not matched to a gene: 8. CDR1 is DFQATT and CDR2 is SNEGSKA in the germline V gene (reference sequence). CDR3 sequence (DNA): TGCAGTGCGCCCGGACTAGGGATTGAGCAGTTCTTC. It encodes CSAPGLGIEQFF.

A few counts support this clonotype. CDR3 region: CASSYSVRIMNTEAFF. In DNA form, the CDR3 reads TGTGCCAGCAGTTACTCCGTACGGATCATGAACACTGAAGCTTTCTTT. The chain uses TRBV6-5 and TRBJ1-1, with D unclear. The germline V and J ends were trimmed by 0 bases and 0 bases, with 11 bases remaining between them. Germline assignment: CDR1 MNHEY and CDR2 SVGAGI. The CDR3 consists of 16 residues.

The table lists this clonotype with many counts. The CDR3 region has the DNA TGTGCCAGCAGCCAGACAGGGGGGATTAATCAGCCCCAGCATTTT. As protein: CASSQTGGINQPQHF. The V gene is TRBV28, the J gene TRBJ1-5; 9 bases align to TRBD1. This CDR3 has 15 amino acids. Looked up from germline, CDR1 is MDHEN and CDR2 is SYDVKM. The trim removed 6 bases at V and 4 bases at J, leaving 7 bases unmatched.

This chain links TRBV7-9 with TRBJ1-2, with D perhaps matching TRBD1 (6 bases). Germline V gene data show CDR1 as SEHNR and CDR2 as FQNEAQ (reference sequence). The CDR3 has 15 residues. Trimming pared 1 base from V and 5 bases from J, leaving 14 bases between. CDR3 DNA sequence: TGTGCCAGCAGCTTAGAATCGTTGGGGGCGTATGGCTACACCTTC. It is translated as CASSLESLGAYGYTF.

The sample holds many counts of this clonotype. V and J are TRBV20-1 and TRBJ2-2; 8 positions agree with TRBD2. In germline, CDR1 is DFQATT, CDR2 SNEGSKA (reference sequence). V was pared by 6 bases and J by 3 bases, with 9 bases of the junction left unmatched. The CDR3 spans 15 residues. The CDR3 region has the DNA TGCAGTGCCATCCCCATAGCGGGGTACACCGGGGAGCTGTTTTTT. This gives the protein CSAIPIAGYTGELFF.

This clonotype came up many times. The V gene is TRBV6-4, the J gene TRBJ2-2; 11 nucleotides line up with TRBD2. V was clipped by 6 bases and J by 0 bases; unmatched bases: 9. This CDR3 has 18 amino acids. Germline V gene sequence: CDR1 MRHNA, CDR2 SNTAGT. The CDR3 loop reads CASSALAGARSNTGELFF. CDR3 bases: TGTGCCAGCAGCGCACTAGCGGGGGCCAGATCGAACACCGGGGAGCTGTTTTTT.

This clonotype was recorded a few times. The V and J genes are TRBV12-3 or TRBV12-4 and TRBJ1-1, with unresolved D. This CDR3 region has 14 residues. The V and J ends lost 4 bases and 0 bases respectively, with 9 bases between them. The CDR3 is CASSSWGMNTEAFF. CDR3 bases: TGTGCCAGCAGTTCTTGGGGAATGAACACTGAAGCTTTCTTT.

This clonotype was counted a few times. The V call is TRBV5-1, the J call TRBJ2-2; D is undetermined. CDR3 length equals 14 residues. Germline V lookup: CDR1 SGHRS, CDR2 YFSETQ. Trimming stripped 6 bases from V and 2 bases from J, with 11 bases between. CDR3 sequence (DNA): TGCGCCAGCACCTCAATGGTTAACACCGGGGAGCTGTTTTTT. Its protein is CASTSMVNTGELFF.

This clonotype was counted a few times. This chain connects TRBV30 to TRBJ1-3, with D perhaps TRBD1 (5 bases). The CDR3 sequence is 16 residues long. Germline CDR1 reads GTSNPN; CDR2 reads SVGIG (reference sequence). With 3 bases removed from V and 4 bases from J, the gap between germline ends came to 19 bases. The CDR3 nucleotides read TGTGCCTGGAGCTTGGGCAGGGCCCAATCCGGAAACACCATATATTTT. Translation: CAWSLGRAQSGNTIYF.

The sample holds a few counts of this clonotype. This chain uses TRBV6-1 with TRBJ1-1, with 7 bases matching TRBD1. From germline, CDR1 is MNHNS and CDR2 SASEGT. The CDR3 has 13 amino acids. The V segment lost 7 bases and the J segment 7 bases; nucleotides outside the gene matches: 9. CDR3: CASKTGAAGEAFF. The CDR3 nucleotides are TGTGCCAGCAAAACAGGGGCCGCCGGTGAAGCTTTCTTT.

This clonotype was picked up many times. The V call is TRBV11-2, the J call TRBJ2-1; TRBD1 agrees at 10 bases. V lost 4 bases, J lost 7 bases, and 13 bases stayed unmatched. The CDR3 contains 17 residues. In germline, CDR1 is SGHAT, CDR2 FQNNGV. The CDR3 here is CASSSYRDRGPGNEQFF. The CDR3 region has the DNA TGTGCCAGCAGCTCTTACCGGGACAGGGGTCCCGGTAATGAGCAGTTCTTC.

This clonotype has only a few counts. The chain combines TRBV28 with TRBJ1-3; D is ambiguous. The length of the CDR3 is 16 residues. Germline V gene sequence: CDR1 MDHEN, CDR2 SYDVKM. V was trimmed by 6 bases and J by 6 bases, leaving 21 bases between them. The CDR3 loop reads CASSSPRASSKNTIYF. The CDR3 region has the DNA TGTGCCAGCAGCTCGCCAAGGGCAAGCTCTAAAAACACCATATATTTT.

This clonotype was seen ten or more times. The rearrangement uses TRBV4-3 and TRBJ1-5; unclear D gene. Trimming pared 4 bases from V and 2 bases from J, leaving 9 bases between. Germline assignment: CDR1 LGHNA and CDR2 YSLEER. The CDR3 length is 14 residues. CDR3 nucleotide sequence: TGCGCCAGCAGCCCTTTAGGTGGCAATCAGCCCCAGCATTTT. Its protein is CASSPLGGNQPQHF.

The chain joins TRBV19 to TRBJ2-1; the match to TRBD2 covers 7 bases. This CDR3 has 14 residues. Germline CDR1 is LNHDA and CDR2 is SQIVND (reference sequence). J gave up 3 bases and V 4 bases, and 3 bases lay outside the gene matches. CDR3 loop: CASSSGGYYNEQFF. The CDR3 nucleotides are TGTGCCAGTAGTAGCGGGGGATACTACAATGAGCAGTTCTTC.

In this sample, this clonotype turned up a few times. This chain joins TRBV27 and TRBJ2-1; 12 nucleotides line up with TRBD2. Trimming removed 10 bases from V and 10 bases from J; junction bases left unmatched: 14. The germline V gene encodes CDR1 MNHEY and CDR2 SMNVEV (reference sequence). The CDR3 runs to 15 residues. CDR3 region: CATRLAGARGTEQFF. The CDR3 DNA reads TGTGCCACTCGACTAGCGGGGGCCAGGGGAACAGAGCAGTTCTTC.